This T cell receptor (beta chain) derives from a study of blood T cells in healthy people across ages (dated by TCRdb to 2015 to 2017). Regarding the complete study: In model experiments, roughly one uniquely barcoded TCR beta cDNA molecule per two T cells was captured by template switching. Age-related changes in TCR beta repertoire diversity were measured in the study by deep sequencing normalized with unique cDNA molecular identifiers. The donors were split into four age groups: young (average around 15 years), middle-aged (around 37), aged (approximately 60) and long-lived (roughly 77). Donors of different ages were randomly distributed across sequencing lanes to avoid experimental bias. For two donors (one aged 18 to 29 and one aged 80 or older), the study analyzed two additional independent replicas of 1 million unique cDNA reads from the same blood draw.

The CDR3 spans 8 residues, from the cysteine through the phenylalanine. Only CDR3 DNA remains: 24 bases, in frame from the first base. The germline V gene provides CDR1 SGHTA and CDR2 FQGNSA. At the junction V is shortened by 10 bases and J by 15 bases, with 10 bases in between. Only a few counts were recorded for this clonotype. Its antigen is not yet known. No much larger clone exists at a distance of one base, and base qualities are not known. Donors were roughly 40 systemically healthy Caucasian individuals from Russia aged about 6 to 100 years. Each donor gave roughly 9 milliliters of peripheral blood, drawn into EDTA-treated Vacutainer tubes. Ficoll-Paque density-gradient centrifugation was used to isolate PBMCs, with at least 6.5 million obtained per sample. Trizol reagent was used to extract total RNA from PBMCs, with at least 6 micrograms per sample. The percentages of naive CD45RAhigh/CD27high T cells were determined by flow cytometry on a PBMC aliquot from every donor.

Overall study outcomes, separate from this receptor: Bulk unsorted PBMC profiling prevented conclusive comparison of naive and antigen-experienced compartments. Estimates of total diversity from one million sequenced T cells were regarded as lower bounds and underestimates. A strong correlation was found between observed TCR beta diversity and the percentage of naive T cells measured by flow cytometry. As age increased, observed TCR beta diversity per million T cells dropped in a roughly linear way, and a significant reduction was already evident by age 40. The long-lived group showed more naive CD4+ T cells, fewer expanded clones and increased TCR diversity than the aged group, suggesting age selection. Because donor CMV infection status was unknown, age-related changes in expanded clonotypes were potentially confounded.

Libraries were made using 5' RACE. TCRdb records Illumina HiSeq 2500 as the sequencer. A second about 7 to 11 cycle PCR used a sample-barcoded 5' primer and a J-beta primer mix. A template-switch 5' adaptor carrying 12 random nucleotides introduced a unique molecular identifier onto each TCR beta cDNA molecule. Each sample yielded at least 3 million CDR3-containing paired-end reads. First-strand cDNA was synthesized from all RNA with the Mint cDNA synthesis kit, primed by a TRBC-specific oligonucleotide. All cDNA was treated with uracil-DNA glycosylase and then went through a first 18-cycle PCR with the universal primers M1SS and BC2_uni_R. The study's own analysis went as follows. Each sample was normalized by randomly selecting 1 million high-quality reads, each carrying a distinct molecular identifier. Instead of being binned into consensus sequences, reads with shared molecular identifiers were discarded. MiTCR, with a Q25 quality threshold and the strictest error-elimination algorithm, was used for CDR3 identification, clonotype clustering and error correction. A nonparametric unseen species model using Euler transformation provided a lower-bound estimate of total TCR beta diversity. Clones were called with MiXCR by TCRdb after fastp trimmed the public reads at Q25, and only in-frame beta chains were retained. Every CDR3 protein is listed once, alongside the most common genes and DNA of its rows. The V and J calls follow TCRdb's processing rather than the paper's. For this sample there are roughly 1.6 million distinct CDR3 sequences; about 35% appear just once. Together, the top ten hold about 11% of the sample.

The chain joins TRBV7-2 to TRBJ2-1; TRBD2 is a possible D gene, resting on 5 matching bases. Sequencing was carried out using blood. The source of this sequence is a woman aged 25-40 years in good health. The CDR3 reads as follows: CANGRGFF. DNA sequence: TGTGCCAACGGACGGGGGTTCTTC.